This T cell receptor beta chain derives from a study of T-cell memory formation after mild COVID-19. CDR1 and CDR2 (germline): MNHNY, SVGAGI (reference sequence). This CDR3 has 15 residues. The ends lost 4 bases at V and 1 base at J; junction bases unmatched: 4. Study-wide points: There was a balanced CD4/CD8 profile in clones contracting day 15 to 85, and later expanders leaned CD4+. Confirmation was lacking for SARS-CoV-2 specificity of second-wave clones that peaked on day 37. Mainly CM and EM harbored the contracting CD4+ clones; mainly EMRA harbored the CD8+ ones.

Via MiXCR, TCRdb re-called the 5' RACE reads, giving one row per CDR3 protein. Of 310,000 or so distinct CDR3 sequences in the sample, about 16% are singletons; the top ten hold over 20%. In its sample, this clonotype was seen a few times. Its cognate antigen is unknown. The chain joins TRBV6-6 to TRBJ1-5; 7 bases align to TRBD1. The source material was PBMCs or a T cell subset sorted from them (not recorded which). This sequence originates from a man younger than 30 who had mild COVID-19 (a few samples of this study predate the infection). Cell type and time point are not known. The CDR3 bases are TGTGCCAGCAGTTCCATAGGGGGCAGCAATCAGCCCCAGCATTTT. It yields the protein CASSSIGGSNQPQHF.